The 23 T cell receptor beta chains below were found in one sample sequenced in a study of technical replicates of blood from several donors. Only in-frame clones appear in the TCRdb table, and some are missing; sequencing was by immunoSEQ multiplex PCR. The data hold 55,000 to 65,000 clones, with about 94% observed a single time. Sequencing was performed on PBMCs. These receptors came from a human donor in good health. Some clones in this sample may be carry-over from other donors' samples.

V gene TRBV5-1 combines with J gene TRBJ2-3; possible D gene TRBD2, 5 bases. The germline V and J ends were trimmed by 0 bases and 9 bases, with 8 bases remaining between them. The CDR3 covers 12 residues. CDR1 and CDR2 (germline): SGHRS, YFSETQ. CDR3 loop: CASSLEGGTQYF. CDR3 in DNA: TGCGCCAGCAGCTTGGAAGGAGGCACGCAGTATTTT.

The gene calls are TRBV29-1 and TRBJ1-2; 8 positions match TRBD1. The CDR3 length is 14 residues. The germline V gene has CDR1 SQVTM and CDR2 ANQGSEA. Losses at the gene ends were 6 bases for V and 8 bases for J; bases not matched to a gene: 14. The CDR3 loop reads CSVTGTGSTGGYTF. DNA for the CDR3: TGCAGCGTCACCGGGACAGGATCCACGGGAGGCTACACCTTC.

The chain couples TRBV7-9 to TRBJ1-2, with D possibly TRBD1 on 6 matching bases. Trimming took 1 base from V and 11 from J, leaving 17 bases between them. There are 14 residues in the CDR3. Germline lookup yields CDR1 SEHNR and CDR2 FQNEAQ (reference sequence). The CDR3 loop reads CASSLGTGPFKYTF. In DNA form, the CDR3 reads TGTGCCAGCAGCTTAGGAACAGGGCCTTTTAAGTACACCTTC.

The chain carries TRBV27 and TRBJ2-7, with 9 bases lining up with TRBD1. CDR1 and CDR2 (germline): MNHEY, SMNVEV (reference sequence). The CDR3 extends over 15 amino acids. V lost 0 bases, J lost 5 bases, and 5 bases stayed unmatched. CDR3 sequence (DNA): TGTGCCAGCAGTTTATCCTTACAGGGGGCGGACGAGCAGTACTTC. Translation: CASSLSLQGADEQYF.

The chain couples TRBV30 to TRBJ2-1; unclear D gene. The germline V gene encodes CDR1 GTSNPN and CDR2 SVGIG (reference sequence). CDR3 length: 16 amino acids. V was shortened by 1 base and J by 0 bases, with 13 bases between the two germline ends. CDR3: CAWSGYDFRSYNEQFF. The DNA of the CDR3 is TGTGCCTGGAGTGGATACGACTTTCGCTCCTACAATGAGCAGTTCTTC.

This sequence joins TRBV11-1 and TRBJ2-7; TRBD1 aligns across 12 bases. V was pared by 6 bases and J by 3 bases, with 3 bases of the junction left unmatched. Germline V gene lookup returns CDR1 SGHAT and CDR2 FQDESV (reference sequence). The CDR3 consists of 14 residues. This CDR3 is CASRGTGGGYEQYF. CDR3 DNA sequence: TGTGCCAGCAGAGGGACAGGGGGCGGCTACGAGCAGTACTTC.

The chain carries TRBV7-9 and TRBJ1-2; 10 positions match TRBD1. The CDR3 is 13 residues long. V lost 7 bases and J lost 6; bases outside the gene matches: 5. Germline lookup yields CDR1 SEHNR and CDR2 FQNEAQ (reference sequence). This CDR3 is CASTGTGDHGYTF. The DNA of the CDR3 is TGTGCCAGCACGGGGACAGGGGATCATGGCTACACCTTC.

The rearrangement links TRBV7-2 to TRBJ1-1; the match to TRBD1 covers 9 bases. Germline lookup yields CDR1 SGHTA and CDR2 FQGNSA. The CDR3 contains 14 residues. V dropped 5 bases and J dropped 4; count of bases not matched to a gene: 5. CDR3 bases: TGTGCCAGCAGCCCACAGGGGGCTAGCACTGAAGCTTTCTTT. Amino acids: CASSPQGASTEAFF.

This rearrangement joins TRBV7-6 to TRBJ2-1; 7 bases are shared with TRBD2. Germline assignment: CDR1 SGHVS and CDR2 FNYEAQ. V trimming: 3 bases; J trimming: 7 bases; junction bases outside the gene matches: 9. The CDR3 is 15 residues long. CDR3 DNA sequence: TGTGCCAGCAGCTTTCTACCGGGAGGAGGAAATGAGCAGTTCTTC. It specifies CASSFLPGGGNEQFF.

The chain has TRBV7-9 and TRBJ2-7, with a possible D match to TRBD1 (5 bases). This CDR3 is built from 12 residues. Trimming stripped 3 bases from V and 5 bases from J, with 8 bases between. The germline V gene encodes CDR1 SEHNR and CDR2 FQNEAQ (reference sequence). The CDR3 spells CASSLTVDEQYF. The CDR3 nucleotides are TGTGCCAGCAGCTTGACAGTGGACGAGCAGTACTTC.

V is TRBV5-4 and J is TRBJ2-3; no clear D. CDR1 and CDR2 from the germline V gene are SGHNT and YYREEE (reference sequence). The V and J ends lost 1 base and 1 base respectively, with 4 bases between them. The CDR3 has 13 amino acids. The CDR3 coding sequence is TGTGCCAGCAGCTTGCCAGGCACAGATACGCAGTATTTT. As protein: CASSLPGTDTQYF.

The gene calls are TRBV5-1 and TRBJ1-1; D ambiguous. Germline V gene sequence: CDR1 SGHRS, CDR2 YFSETQ. This CDR3 is built from 14 residues. V shed 1 base and J shed 0 bases, with 7 bases lying between them. This chain's CDR3 is CASSLMEMNTEAFF. CDR3 in DNA: TGCGCCAGCAGCTTGATGGAGATGAACACTGAAGCTTTCTTT.

V is TRBV4-2 and J is TRBJ2-7; D is ambiguous. V dropped 0 bases and J dropped 4 bases, with 4 bases sitting between them. CDR1 is LGHNA and CDR2 is YNFKEQ in the germline V gene. The CDR3 is 12 amino acids. CDR3 residues: CASSQDRYEQYF. The CDR3 DNA reads as TGTGCCAGCAGCCAAGACAGGTACGAGCAGTACTTC.

The genes are TRBV5-5 and TRBJ1-2; 7 nucleotides agree with TRBD1. Germline lookup yields CDR1 SGHKS and CDR2 YYEKEE (reference sequence). This CDR3 has 14 amino acids. J lost 0 bases, V lost 5 bases, and 4 bases had no gene match. In DNA form, the CDR3 reads TGTGCCAGCAGACCCGGGACAGCTAACTATGGCTACACCTTC. It translates to CASRPGTANYGYTF.

This clone was detected a few times. V and J are TRBV19 and TRBJ1-2, with no clear D. Germline CDR1 LNHDA, CDR2 SQIVND (reference sequence). V was pared by 6 bases and J by 6 bases, with 14 bases between. The CDR3 contains 13 residues. The CDR3 nucleotides are TGTGCCAGTAGGGGTCAGAGGTGGGATGGCTACACCTTC. Its translation: CASRGQRWDGYTF.

The chain links TRBV7-9 to TRBJ1-1, with D perhaps TRBD1 (5 bases). Trimming removed 3 bases at V and 6 bases at J, with 11 bases between. The CDR3 is 13 amino acids. The V gene's germline CDR1 is SEHNR and CDR2 FQNEAQ (reference sequence). CDR3 coding DNA: TGTGCCAGCAGCTTCAGGGAAAAAGCTGAAGCTTTCTTT. This gives the protein CASSFREKAEAFF.

The J gene is TRBJ2-7, the V gene TRBV5-1; D uncertain. The CDR3 sequence is 14 residues long. The ends were cut back, 2 bases at V and 5 bases at J, with 14 bases in the middle. CDR1 is SGHRS and CDR2 is YFSETQ in the germline V gene. The CDR3 region has the DNA TGCGCCAGCAGCTTAACCCGACCCCAGGACGAGCAGTACTTC. This encodes CASSLTRPQDEQYF.

The chain employs TRBV27 and TRBJ1-2; perhaps TRBD1 as D (5 bases). The ends were cut back, 3 bases at V and 5 bases at J, with 16 bases in the middle. CDR1 is MNHEY, CDR2 SMNVEV, per germline (reference sequence). This CDR3 spans 15 amino acids. CDR3 DNA sequence: TGTGCCAGCAGTTTGGATTCAGGGTTTTCTTATGGCTACACCTTC. It translates to CASSLDSGFSYGYTF.

Written as DNA, the CDR3 is TGTGCCAGCAACGGACAGTTTGACGCCGGGGAGCTGTTTTTT. It codes for CASNGQFDAGELFF. The chain links TRBV2 to TRBJ2-2; D perhaps matches TRBD1 (6 bases). V lost 7 bases to trimming and J lost 6 bases, with 15 bases between them. The CDR3 runs to 14 residues. Germline CDR1 and CDR2: SNHLY and FYNNEI. Together with reference TRBV2 and TRBJ2-2, the CDR3 gives the full variable domain: EPEVTQTPSHQVTQMGQEVILRCVPISNHLYFYWYRQILGQKVEFLVSFYNNEISEKSEIFDDQFSVERPDGSNFTLKIRSTKLEDSAMYFCASNGQFDAGELFFGEGSRLTVL.

J is TRBJ2-1 and V is TRBV7-3; TRBD2 aligns across 11 bases. Germline V gene data show CDR1 as SGHTA and CDR2 as FQGTGA. Trimming took 5 bases from V and 7 from J; bases not matched to a gene: 19. The CDR3 is 19 amino acids. The CDR3 DNA is TGTGCCAGCAGCCTTCGGAGTCCGGGACTAGCGGATTTTGGGAATGAGCAGTTCTTC. It encodes CASSLRSPGLADFGNEQFF. The full variable domain, in which reference TRBV7-3 and TRBJ2-1 provide the parts outside the CDR3, is GAGVSQTPSNKVTEKGKYVELRCDPISGHTALYWYRQSLGQGPEFLIYFQGTGAADDSGLPNDRFFAVRPEGSVSTLKIQRTERGDSAVYLCASSLRSPGLADFGNEQFFGPGTRLTVL.

This chain uses TRBV29-1 with TRBJ2-7; 12 bases are shared with TRBD2. With 4 bases clipped from V and 5 bases from J, the junction kept 6 bases outside the gene matches. CDR3 length equals 14 residues. CDR1 and CDR2 from the germline V gene are SQVTM and ANQGSEA. In DNA, the CDR3 is TGCAGCGTTGCCCTAGCGGGAGGGCCCCACGAGCAGTACTTC. This encodes CSVALAGGPHEQYF.

V is TRBV6-5 and J is TRBJ1-1; 8 bases map to TRBD1. Germline V lookup: CDR1 MNHEY, CDR2 SVGAGI. This CDR3 region has 13 residues. Trimming cost V 5 bases and J 9 bases; bases outside gene matches: 8. The CDR3 DNA reads as TGTGCCAGCAGTCCGGACAGGGTCGCTAAAGCTTTCTTT. Translating it yields CASSPDRVAKAFF.

The chain combines TRBV27 with TRBJ2-5, with TRBD2 identical over 7 bases. CDR1 is MNHEY and CDR2 is SMNVEV in the germline V gene (reference sequence). V lost 5 bases and J lost 5; bases outside the gene matches: 5. The CDR3 contains 13 residues. CDR3 coding DNA: TGTGCCAGCAGTCCCCGGCGGGAGGAGACCCAGTACTTC. It codes for CASSPRREETQYF.